This T cell receptor beta chain stems from a study of glioma-infiltrating T cells after dendritic cell vaccination. Study details: Autologous tumor lysate-pulsed dendritic cell vaccination was given between the early 2000s and the early 2010s. Dendritic cell vaccine was injected intradermally three times, biweekly.

Clones were sequenced by immunoSEQ multiplex PCR, and TCRdb holds only the in-frame ones, with some missing. Of 30,000 to 40,000 clones in the sample, 70% to 85% were seen once. Looked up from germline, CDR1 is SGHRS and CDR2 is YFSETQ. This CDR3 has 13 amino acids. V shed 4 bases, J shed 7 bases, and the junction held 3 bases outside the gene matches. Isocitrate dehydrogenase mutation was absent in all glioblastoma patients. This clone was seen once. This specimen was blood, taken before dendritic cell vaccination. The chain uses TRBV5-1 and TRBJ1-2; 11 bases are a match to TRBD1. This receptor was identified in a human donor with glioblastoma. CDR3 nucleotide sequence: TGCGCCAGCAGCGTGGGACAGGGGGTTGGCTACACCTTC. Translated: CASSVGQGVGYTF. The full variable domain, its missing parts supplied by reference TRBV5-1 and TRBJ1-2, is KAGVTQTPRYLIKTRGQQVTLSCSPISGHRSVSWYQQTPGQGLQFLFEYFSETQRNKGNFPGRFSGRQFSNSRSEMNVSTLELGDSALYLCASSVGQGVGYTFGSGTRLTVV.